The 16 T cell receptor beta chains below all came from one sample that was sequenced in a study of T-cell reconstitution after alpha-beta-depleted transplantation in children. A TCRbeta library incorporating unique molecular identifiers was prepared. TCRdb itself ran the PCR reads through MiXCR, one entry per CDR3 protein. Of 500,000 or so distinct CDR3 sequences in the sample, approximately 10% were seen once. The source material was PBMCs, mostly from graft donor cells, sampled 180 days after TCRalphabeta/CD19-depleted stem cell transplant. These receptors were obtained from a female patient aged 2-9 years who had a stem cell transplant for aplastic anemia, so the T cells may come from the graft donor.

The V gene is TRBV13, the J gene TRBJ2-7; no firm D call. Germline loops: CDR1 PRHDT, CDR2 FYEKMQ (reference sequence). The ends were cut back, 3 bases at V and 2 bases at J, with 14 bases in the middle. The CDR3 has 15 residues. The CDR3 loop reads CASSLHGSYPYEQYF. In nucleotides, the CDR3 is TGTGCCAGCAGCTTGCACGGAAGTTACCCCTACGAGCAGTACTTC.

This clonotype appeared a few times. The chain combines TRBV7-8 with TRBJ1-5; a weak D match, TRBD1 (5 bases). The germline V gene has CDR1 SGHVS and CDR2 FQNEAQ. The CDR3 sequence is 16 residues long. Trimming stripped 3 bases from V and 9 bases from J, with 21 bases between. The CDR3 sequence: CASSLQGWRRMGPQHF. The CDR3 nucleotides read TGTGCCAGCAGCTTGCAGGGTTGGAGGCGTATGGGGCCCCAGCATTTT.

V gene TRBV7-2 combines with J gene TRBJ1-2, with D perhaps matching TRBD1 (5 bases). The CDR3 is 12 amino acids. Germline V CDR1 and CDR2: SGHTA, FQGNSA. With 5 bases removed from V and 10 bases from J, the gap between germline ends came to 14 bases. In nucleotides, the CDR3 is TGTGCCAGCAGCCTACACAGGCTTGCCTACACCTTC. It codes for CASSLHRLAYTF.

The chain uses TRBV7-3 and TRBJ2-1, with 8 bases identical to TRBD2. The CDR3 runs to 14 residues. CDR1 SGHTA and CDR2 FQGTGA come from the germline V gene. V was pared by 5 bases and J by 10 bases, with 10 bases of the junction left unmatched. The CDR3 here is CASSPRGGSVEQFF. For the CDR3, the DNA is TGTGCCAGCAGCCCCCGCGGGGGGTCTGTGGAGCAGTTCTTC. The full variable domain, completed using reference TRBV7-3 and TRBJ2-1, is GAGVSQTPSNKVTEKGKYVELRCDPISGHTALYWYRQSLGQGPEFLIYFQGTGAADDSGLPNDRFFAVRPEGSVSTLKIQRTERGDSAVYLCASSPRGGSVEQFFGPGTRLTVL.

This sequence joins TRBV15 and TRBJ2-1; D possibly matches TRBD1 or TRBD2 (6 bases each). V gave up 0 bases and J gave up 6 bases, with 21 bases separating them. Germline V gives CDR1 LNHNV, CDR2 YYDKDF (reference sequence). The CDR3 runs to 18 residues. CDR3 sequence reads: CATSREPRRGEKCNEQFF. The CDR3 bases are TGTGCCACCAGCAGAGAACCCCGTAGGGGGGAGAAGTGCAATGAGCAGTTCTTC.

V and J are TRBV7-2 and TRBJ2-2; the D is unclear. Germline lookup yields CDR1 SGHTA and CDR2 FQGNSA. V was pared by 7 bases and J by 1 base, with 13 bases between. The CDR3 totals 15 residues. For the CDR3, the DNA is TGTGCCAGCACCGACATGGTGGAGAACACCGGGGAGCTGTTTTTT. Amino acid sequence: CASTDMVENTGELFF.

There are a few counts of this clonotype. The chain uses TRBV5-1 and TRBJ2-2; D perhaps matches TRBD2 (6 bases). The V end lost 2 bases, the J end lost 4 bases, and 15 bases lay between the germline ends. CDR1 SGHRS and CDR2 YFSETQ come from the germline V gene. The CDR3 length is 16 residues. The CDR3 loop is CASSFRGGPSTGELFF. The CDR3 coding sequence is TGCGCCAGCAGCTTCCGAGGAGGGCCCAGCACCGGGGAGCTGTTTTTT. Looking up the rest from reference TRBV5-1 and TRBJ2-2 gives the full variable domain: KAGVTQTPRYLIKTRGQQVTLSCSPISGHRSVSWYQQTPGQGLQFLFEYFSETQRNKGNFPGRFSGRQFSNSRSEMNVSTLELGDSALYLCASSFRGGPSTGELFFGEGSRLTVL.

The J gene is TRBJ1-1, the V gene TRBV4-3; tentatively, D is TRBD1 (5 bases). Germline V gene sequence: CDR1 LGHNA, CDR2 YSLEER. Trimming removed 0 bases from V and 7 bases from J, with 9 bases in between. This CDR3 is built from 13 residues. The chain's CDR3 is CASSQDWGLEAFF. DNA of the CDR3: TGCGCCAGCAGCCAAGATTGGGGACTTGAAGCTTTCTTT.

The V gene is TRBV4-3, the J gene TRBJ2-7; no clear D gene. Trimming cost V 8 bases and J 3 bases, with 14 bases left between them. The CDR3 loop spans 13 amino acids. Germline loops: CDR1 LGHNA, CDR2 YSLEER. For the CDR3, the DNA is TGCGCCAGCGGCGAAAGTCGGTTCTACGAGCAGTACTTC. This encodes CASGESRFYEQYF.

This clonotype turned up a few times. This sequence joins TRBV28 and TRBJ2-1, with D maybe TRBD1 (5 bases). This CDR3 region has 14 residues. Germline assignment: CDR1 MDHEN and CDR2 SYDVKM. Trimming stripped 6 bases from V and 2 bases from J, with 11 bases between. For the CDR3, the DNA is TGTGCCAGCAGCAATACAGGAGCCTACAATGAGCAGTTCTTC. This gives the protein CASSNTGAYNEQFF. Filled out from reference TRBV28 and TRBJ2-1, the complete variable domain reads DVKVTQSSRYLVKRTGEKVFLECVQDMDHENMFWYRQDPGLGLRLIYFSYDVKMKEKGDIPEGYSVSREKKERFSLILESASTNQTSMYLCASSNTGAYNEQFFGPGTRLTVL.

This clonotype has just a few counts. The chain links TRBV7-9 to TRBJ1-2, with TRBD1 matching over 7 bases. V trimming: 5 bases; J trimming: 2 bases; junction bases outside the gene matches: 14. The CDR3 is made up of 17 amino acids. Germline CDR1 and CDR2: SEHNR and FQNEAQ (reference sequence). The CDR3 loop reads CASSPRDSATRNYGYTF. The CDR3 bases are TGTGCCAGCAGCCCCCGGGACAGTGCGACCCGAAACTATGGCTACACCTTC.

This clonotype was seen more than once but under ten times. This chain joins TRBV15 and TRBJ2-5; D unresolved. CDR1 and CDR2 (germline): LNHNV, YYDKDF (reference sequence). V was shortened by 8 bases and J by 2 bases, with 12 bases between the two germline ends. The CDR3 extends over 13 amino acids. CDR3 protein: CATRTSFQETQYF. In nucleotides, the CDR3 is TGTGCCACCCGTACGAGTTTTCAAGAGACCCAGTACTTC.

The chain couples TRBV5-1 to TRBJ2-7; TRBD1 matches at 8 bases. Germline trimming cut 0 bases from V and 1 base from J; bases unmatched to any gene: 6. This CDR3 comprises 16 residues. Germline V gene lookup returns CDR1 SGHRS and CDR2 YFSETQ. The CDR3 loop is CASSLVGTGPSYEQYF. CDR3 DNA sequence: TGCGCCAGCAGCTTGGTAGGGACAGGCCCTTCCTACGAGCAGTACTTC.

The rearrangement uses TRBV28 and TRBJ1-2, with no clear D. The germline V gene has CDR1 MDHEN and CDR2 SYDVKM. CDR3 length: 15 amino acids. V shed 5 bases and J shed 0 bases, with 13 bases lying between them. As DNA, the CDR3 is TGTGCCAGCAGTCCATCTGGGTTTTCTAACTATGGCTACACCTTC. Translation: CASSPSGFSNYGYTF.

This chain uses TRBV20-1 with TRBJ1-2, with a possible D match to TRBD1 (6 bases). The length of the CDR3 is 15 residues. In germline, CDR1 is DFQATT, CDR2 SNEGSKA (reference sequence). The V gene lost 0 bases and the J gene lost 4 bases, with 15 bases spanning the gap. The CDR3: CSARDRGRGPYGYTF. DNA for the CDR3: TGCAGTGCTAGAGATAGGGGCCGGGGGCCCTATGGCTACACCTTC.

This clonotype was counted ten times or more. The rearrangement links TRBV12-3 or TRBV12-4 to TRBJ1-5; D possibly corresponds to TRBD1 (5 bases). V gave up 5 bases and J gave up 7 bases, with 18 bases separating them. The CDR3 is made up of 15 amino acids. The CDR3 protein is CASSPAPGSQQPQHF. The DNA of the CDR3 is TGTGCCAGCAGTCCCGCTCCAGGGTCCCAACAGCCCCAGCATTTT.